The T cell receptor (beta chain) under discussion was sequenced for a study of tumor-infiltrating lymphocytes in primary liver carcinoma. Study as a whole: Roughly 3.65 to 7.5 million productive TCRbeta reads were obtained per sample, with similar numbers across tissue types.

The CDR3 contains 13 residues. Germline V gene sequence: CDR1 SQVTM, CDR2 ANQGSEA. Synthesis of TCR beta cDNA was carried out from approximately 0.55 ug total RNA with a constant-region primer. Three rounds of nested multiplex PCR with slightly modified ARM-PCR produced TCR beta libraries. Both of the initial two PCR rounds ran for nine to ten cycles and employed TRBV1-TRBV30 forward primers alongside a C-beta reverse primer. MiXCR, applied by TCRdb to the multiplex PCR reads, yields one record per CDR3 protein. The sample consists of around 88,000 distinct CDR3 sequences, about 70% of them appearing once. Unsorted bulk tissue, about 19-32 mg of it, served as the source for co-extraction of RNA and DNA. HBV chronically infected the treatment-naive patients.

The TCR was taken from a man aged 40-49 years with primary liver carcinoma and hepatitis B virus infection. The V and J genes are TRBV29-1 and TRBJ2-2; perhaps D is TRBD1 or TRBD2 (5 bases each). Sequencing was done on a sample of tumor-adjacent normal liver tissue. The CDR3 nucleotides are TGCAGTGTGGCCGGGACGATGATAGGGGAGCTGTTTTTT. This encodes CSVAGTMIGELFF.